The subject of this entry is one TCR beta chain. Produced via immunoSEQ multiplex PCR; TCRdb's table is partial and in-frame only. The profile shows about 130,000 clones, around nine tenths of them singletons. This record belongs to a study of T cell responses to AZD1222 COVID-19 vaccine. J lost 5 bases, V lost 4 bases, and 11 bases had no gene match. The CDR3 spans 16 residues. Germline CDR1 SGHNT, CDR2 YYREEE (reference sequence). The specimen comprised peripheral blood, sampled on day 0 of AZD1222 vaccination. The TCR originated in an adult in good health. This chain joins TRBV5-4 and TRBJ2-2; TRBD1 agrees at 7 bases. The DNA for the CDR3 is TGTGCCAGCAGCCCCCAGGGACAGTCAATGACCGGGGAGCTGTTTTTT. Translated: CASSPQGQSMTGELFF.